The next 20 T cell receptor beta chains were all read from a single sample in a study of chemoradiotherapy in HPV16-positive cancers. Method: immunoSEQ multiplex PCR; TCRdb's copy keeps in-frame clones and lacks some. The sample has thousands of clones; around four fifths are singletons. Specimen: tumor tissue, collected from a patient who underwent chemoradiotherapy. These receptors originate from a human donor with HPV-associated anogenital cancer.

The genes are TRBV5-4 and TRBJ2-5, with a weak D call TRBD1 (6 bases). Germline V gene lookup returns CDR1 SGHNT and CDR2 YYREEE (reference sequence). V dropped 2 bases and J dropped 5 bases, with 16 bases sitting between them. The CDR3 spans 15 residues. This chain's CDR3 is CASSLQGQGVETQYF. CDR3 DNA: TGTGCCAGCAGCTTACAGGGACAAGGGGTCGAGACCCAGTACTTC.

V usage is TRBV19 and J usage is TRBJ1-4; no reliable D call. The CDR3 loop spans 14 amino acids. Germline V gene lookup returns CDR1 LNHDA and CDR2 SQIVND (reference sequence). V lost 5 bases, J lost 4 bases, and 11 bases lay in between. For the CDR3, the DNA is TGTGCCAGTAGTGATTTCGGCCTTAATGAAAAACTGTTTTTT. This gives the protein CASSDFGLNEKLFF.

This sequence joins TRBV4-3 and TRBJ2-7; 8 nucleotides line up with TRBD1. Germline lookup yields CDR1 LGHNA and CDR2 YSLEER. This CDR3 spans 13 amino acids. V trimming: 4 bases; J trimming: 3 bases; junction bases outside the gene matches: 2. CDR3 sequence (DNA): TGCGCCAGCAGCCTGGACAGGGACTACGAGCAGTACTTC. This gives the protein CASSLDRDYEQYF.

This clone was counted only a few times. V and J are TRBV23-1 and TRBJ2-3; D is possibly TRBD2 (7 bases). TRBV23-1 is an ORF for which the function is uncertain. V dropped 0 bases and J dropped 6 bases, with 16 bases sitting between them. CDR3 length equals 16 residues. The CDR3 loop is CASSQSGGGAWDTQYF. The CDR3 coding sequence is TGCGCCAGCAGTCAATCGGGAGGGGGGGCGTGGGATACGCAGTATTTT.

The V and J genes are TRBV7-8 and TRBJ1-3, with D unresolved. The CDR3 is 16 residues long. V dropped 0 bases and J dropped 0 bases, with 9 bases sitting between them. The germline V gene has CDR1 SGHVS and CDR2 FQNEAQ. The CDR3 region is CASSLAAVSSGNTIYF. For the CDR3, the DNA is TGTGCCAGCAGCTTAGCGGCGGTTAGCTCTGGAAACACCATATATTTT. The full variable domain, in which reference TRBV7-8 and TRBJ1-3 provide the parts outside the CDR3, is GAGVSQSPRYKVAKRGQDVALRCDPISGHVSLFWYQQALGQGPEFLTYFQNEAQLDKSGLPSDRFFAERPEGSVSTLKIQRTQQEDSAVYLCASSLAAVSSGNTIYFGEGSWLTVV.

CDR3 sequence (DNA): TGTGCCAGCAGCTTAATGGTCACCCTGGGGACCGGGGAGCTGTTTTTT. Its translation is CASSLMVTLGTGELFF. This chain uses TRBV7-2 with TRBJ2-2, with D hard to call. The CDR3 runs 16 residues. Looked up from germline, CDR1 is SGHTA and CDR2 is FQGNSA. V lost 2 bases to trimming and J lost 5 bases, with 15 bases between them.

The V and J genes are TRBV5-8 and TRBJ2-5; the D is unclear. Trimming stripped 0 bases from V and 4 bases from J, with 16 bases between. There are 16 residues in the CDR3. Germline values: CDR1 SGHTS, CDR2 YDEGEE. CDR3 coding DNA: TGTGCCAGCAGCTTGGAGCCCGATCTGTGGGTAGAGACCCAGTACTTC. Its translation is CASSLEPDLWVETQYF.

V is TRBV7-9 and J is TRBJ2-1; 13 positions agree with TRBD2. The germline CDR1 and CDR2 sequences are SEHNR and FQNEAQ (reference sequence). CDR3 length: 16 amino acids. Germline trimming cut 5 bases from V and 8 bases from J; bases unmatched to any gene: 9. CDR3 sequence (DNA): TGTGCCAGCAGCCCCGGGACTAGCGGGGTTTTCGATGAGCAGTTCTTC. It encodes CASSPGTSGVFDEQFF.

CDR3 region: CASSSTGQGRNEQFF. The CDR3 nucleotides are TGTGCCAGCAGTTCAACGGGACAGGGGAGAAATGAGCAGTTCTTC. The chain uses TRBV27 and TRBJ2-1, with 10 bases matching TRBD1. Germline CDR1 and CDR2: MNHEY and SMNVEV (reference sequence). J gave up 7 bases and V 4 bases, and 7 bases lay outside the gene matches. The length of the CDR3 is 15 residues.

This sequence joins TRBV5-5 and TRBJ1-3; TRBD1 matches 7 bases. Losses at the gene ends were 1 base for V and 0 bases for J; bases not matched to a gene: 1. Germline-derived CDR1 and CDR2 are SGHKS and YYEKEE (reference sequence). CDR3 length equals 15 residues. The CDR3 coding sequence is TGTGCCAGCAGCTTGCAGGGGGACTCTGGAAACACCATATATTTT. It specifies CASSLQGDSGNTIYF.

The chain has TRBV2 and TRBJ2-1, with 11 bases aligning to TRBD1. Germline lookup yields CDR1 SNHLY and CDR2 FYNNEI. V lost 4 bases and J lost 12; bases outside the gene matches: 8. The CDR3 covers 14 residues. DNA for the CDR3: TGTGCCAGCAGTGCCGGGACAGGGGGTGTCGGGCAGTTCTTC. It yields the protein CASSAGTGGVGQFF.

V and J are TRBV7-3 and TRBJ1-1; no firm D call. Trimming shortened V by 0 bases and J by 6 bases, and 11 bases separated the two germline ends. CDR1 is SGHTA and CDR2 is FQGTGA in the germline V gene. The CDR3 loop spans 14 amino acids. CDR3 nucleotides: TGTGCCAGCAGCTTAACGGGCCCCCAGGCTGAAGCTTTCTTT. Translating it yields CASSLTGPQAEAFF.

The V call is TRBV6-6, the J call TRBJ1-2; a weak D match, TRBD1 (5 bases). In germline, CDR1 is MNHNY, CDR2 SVGAGI (reference sequence). The CDR3 has 13 residues. Trimming shortened V by 2 bases and J by 5 bases, and 9 bases separated the two germline ends. The CDR3 region is CASSYGTDYGYTF. The CDR3, as DNA: TGTGCCAGCAGTTACGGGACGGATTATGGCTACACCTTC.

This clone was detected only a few times. The V and J genes are TRBV11-1 and TRBJ1-4; no definite D call. Germline V gene sequence: CDR1 SGHAT, CDR2 FQDESV (reference sequence). V was trimmed by 3 bases and J by 4 bases, leaving 9 bases between them. There are 14 residues in the CDR3. The CDR3 DNA reads as TGTGCCAGCAGCTTGGGCAGAAATAATGAAAAACTGTTTTTT. It codes for CASSLGRNNEKLFF.

This clone appeared a single time. The rearrangement links TRBV27 to TRBJ2-6; 7 bases match TRBD1. Germline CDR1 and CDR2: MNHEY and SMNVEV (reference sequence). The ends lost 7 bases at V and 4 bases at J; junction bases unmatched: 10. The CDR3 is 16 residues long. CDR3 sequence: CASKVPDRAGANVLTF. The DNA for the CDR3 is TGTGCCAGCAAAGTCCCCGACAGGGCGGGGGCCAACGTCCTGACTTTC.

CDR3 residues: CASSTGDQGYEKLFF. The CDR3 coding sequence is TGTGCCAGCTCAACGGGAGATCAGGGGTACGAAAAACTGTTTTTT. The chain carries TRBV18 and TRBJ1-4, with D perhaps matching TRBD1 (6 bases). The CDR3 runs 15 residues. The ends were cut back, 5 bases at V and 8 bases at J, with 18 bases in the middle. Germline V gives CDR1 KGHSH, CDR2 LQKENI.

The rearrangement links TRBV9 to TRBJ1-1; tentative D call: TRBD1 (6 bases). This CDR3 region has 14 residues. Trimming removed 0 bases at V and 3 bases at J, with 9 bases between. From germline, CDR1 is SGDLS and CDR2 YYNGEE. CDR3 nucleotide sequence: TGTGCCAGCAGCGTAGGGGGGCAGGACACTGAAGCTTTCTTT. As protein: CASSVGGQDTEAFF.

This rearrangement joins TRBV6-6 to TRBJ2-7; TRBD1 matches at 9 bases. This CDR3 spans 15 amino acids. With V trimmed by 4 bases and J by 4 bases, 8 bases remained unmatched. Germline CDR1 and CDR2: MNHNY and SVGAGI (reference sequence). The CDR3: CASSSTGTGTYEQYF. The CDR3 DNA sequence: TGTGCCAGCAGTTCAACCGGGACAGGGACGTACGAGCAGTACTTC.

The V and J genes are TRBV2 and TRBJ1-6; tentative D call: TRBD1 (5 bases). Trimming pared 3 bases from V and 10 bases from J, leaving 22 bases between. The CDR3 covers 17 residues. Germline V CDR1 and CDR2: SNHLY, FYNNEI. CDR3 coding DNA: TGTGCCAGCAGTGAGCTTTCCCAGGCAGGGATGGGATCACCCCTCCACTTT. Translating gives CASSELSQAGMGSPLHF. The entire variable domain, with the rest obtained from reference TRBV2 and TRBJ1-6, is as follows: EPEVTQTPSHQVTQMGQEVILRCVPISNHLYFYWYRQILGQKVEFLVSFYNNEISEKSEIFDDQFSVERPDGSNFTLKIRSTKLEDSAMYFCASSELSQAGMGSPLHFGNGTRLTVT.

V usage is TRBV11-2 and J usage is TRBJ1-1; D remains unclear. There are 16 residues in the CDR3. Germline V gives CDR1 SGHAT, CDR2 FQNNGV. V was clipped by 0 bases and J by 0 bases, with 11 bases between them. The CDR3 DNA reads as TGTGCCAGCAGCTTAGATCCCAGGCGGATGAACACTGAAGCTTTCTTT. As protein: CASSLDPRRMNTEAFF.